This TCR beta chain is from a study of Graves' ophthalmopathy and Graves' hyperthyroidism. Broader study findings: The model predicted ophthalmopathy progression with 70.59% sensitivity and around 72% specificity. Among thyroid clonotypes expanded above 0.001 frequency, most also appeared in blood. An approximately 80% specificity and approximately 88% sensitivity were achieved by a 13-signature model that separated ophthalmopathy from stable hyperthyroidism.

The TCR beta CDR3 regions underwent amplification from RNA transcripts. Second-round multiplex PCR followed a first-round RT-PCR using HTBI primers. TCRdb independently ran MiXCR on the multiplex PCR reads; one entry per CDR3 protein. The data contain about 400,000 distinct CDR3 sequences, under 25% of them singletons. Trimming shortened V by 7 bases and J by 7 bases, and 23 bases separated the two germline ends. This CDR3 is 17 amino acids long. For this clonotype: Its target is not known.

A volume of approximately 9.2 ml of fresh peripheral blood supplied the PBMCs. The genes are TRBV12-3 or TRBV12-4 and TRBJ1-6; no definite D call. This sequence originates from a woman under 30 with stable Graves' hyperthyroidism. Sequenced sample: peripheral blood. The CDR3 loop is CASTERTSPTVNSPLHF. The DNA of the CDR3 is TGTGCCAGCACCGAAAGGACCTCCCCGACGGTAAATTCACCCCTCCACTTT.